This T cell receptor (beta chain) was sequenced for a study of cytomegalovirus exposure and HLA in healthy donors. Assay used: immunoSEQ multiplex PCR; TCRdb lists only in-frame clones, some missing. The data show 50,000 or so clones, around 94% seen once. This CDR3 contains 16 residues. Germline CDR1 is PRHDT and CDR2 is FYEKMQ (reference sequence). The ends lost 4 bases at V and 4 bases at J; junction bases unmatched: 7. The rearrangement joins TRBV13 to TRBJ2-1; 10 nucleotides align to TRBD2. The sample was PBMCs. The TCR comes from a woman aged 18-29 years in good health and CMV-seropositive. CDR3 coding DNA: TGTGCCAGCAGCTCATCCGGGACTAGCGTATACAATGAGCAGTTCTTC. It yields the protein CASSSSGTSVYNEQFF.